This T cell receptor beta chain was sequenced for a study of T cells in Graves' hyperthyroidism and ophthalmopathy. Study-level findings and limits: Blood also carried most thyroid clonotypes expanded above 0.001.

The CDR3 regions of TCR beta were amplified from RNA transcripts. Carried out on the TCR CDR3, a first-round RT-PCR used the HTBI primer set. TCRdb used MiXCR to reprocess the multiplex PCR reads, holding one entry per CDR3 protein. The repertoire holds around 600,000 distinct CDR3 sequences, with more than 14% as singletons. This clonotype occurred a few times. Its specificity is unknown. Diagnoses used clinical symptoms, serum thyroxine and TRAb, thyroid ultrasound and orbital computed tomography. The germline gives CDR1 SGHDN, CDR2 FVKESK. The CDR3 consists of 13 residues. Trimming removed 4 bases from V and 9 bases from J, with 13 bases in between.

The chain joins TRBV14 to TRBJ2-1, with no clear D. The source of this sequence is a woman in her forties or fifties with Graves' ophthalmopathy. The sample was blood. The CDR3 nucleotides read TGTGCCAGCAGCCCCGTTAGTCGTGGTGAGCAGTTCTTC. Translated, it gives CASSPVSRGEQFF.